These 21 T cell receptor beta chains were sequenced from one sample in a study of CD8+ T cells in alopecia areata. RNA was extracted and reverse transcribed into cDNA as the sequencing template. Data came from immunoSEQ multiplex PCR; TCRdb stores just in-frame clones and leaves some out. The repertoire has 200,000 or so clones, more than 55% of them found once; the top ten carry 4.9%. Sequences were obtained from CD8+ T cells sorted from blood. All receptors derive from a human donor in good health.

The chain couples TRBV4-2 to TRBJ2-4, with TRBD2 as a possible D gene (6 bases). V was trimmed by 4 bases and J by 6 bases, leaving 16 bases between them. The CDR3 covers 15 residues. Germline CDR1 and CDR2: LGHNA and YNFKEQ. CDR3 in DNA: TGTGCCAGCAGCCCCCTGGGGAACGGGGGAAACATTCAGTACTTC. Translating it yields CASSPLGNGGNIQYF.

This chain uses TRBV5-1 with TRBJ2-1; D not certain. Trimming shortened V by 0 bases and J by 3 bases, and 7 bases separated the two germline ends. CDR1 is SGHRS and CDR2 is YFSETQ in the germline V gene. This CDR3 has 14 amino acids. CDR3 in amino acids: CASSLAGNYNEQFF. The CDR3 coding sequence is TGCGCCAGCAGCTTGGCAGGAAACTACAATGAGCAGTTCTTC.

The J gene is TRBJ2-7, the V gene TRBV2, with 8 bases fitting TRBD1. Trimming took 7 bases from V and 6 from J; bases not matched to a gene: 11. Germline-derived CDR1 and CDR2 are SNHLY and FYNNEI. This CDR3 is built from 14 residues. This CDR3 reads CASKYQGALAEQYF. CDR3 coding DNA: TGTGCCAGCAAGTACCAGGGGGCTTTAGCCGAGCAGTACTTC.

This clone was found a few times. Other nucleotide sequences from this sample produce the same CDR3. J is TRBJ2-3 and V is TRBV9; D perhaps matches TRBD1 (7 bases). V lost 2 bases and J lost 0, with 10 bases in between. This CDR3 contains 15 residues. CDR1 and CDR2 from the germline V gene are SGDLS and YYNGEE. The CDR3 DNA reads as TGTGCCAGCAGCGTGGAGGGGGCGAGCACAGATACGCAGTATTTT. This codes for CASSVEGASTDTQYF. Using reference TRBV9 and TRBJ2-3 for the parts outside the CDR3, the full variable domain is DSGVTQTPKHLITATGQRVTLRCSPRSGDLSVYWYQQSLDQGLQFLIQYYNGEERAKGNILERFSAQQFPDLHSELNLSSLELGDSALYFCASSVEGASTDTQYFGPGTRLTVL.

This clone was seen just once. The chain is built from TRBV5-4 and TRBJ2-5; 14 positions match TRBD2. CDR3 length: 13 amino acids. V dropped 7 bases and J dropped 6; count of bases not matched to a gene: 2. CDR1 SGHNT and CDR2 YYREEE come from the germline V gene (reference sequence). The CDR3 here is CASGTSGGQTQYF. The CDR3 bases are TGTGCCAGCGGGACTAGCGGGGGCCAGACCCAGTACTTC.

The genes are TRBV29-1 and TRBJ1-1; 10 positions agree with TRBD1. Germline-derived CDR1 and CDR2 are SQVTM and ANQGSEA. Trimming removed 7 bases from V and 5 bases from J; junction bases left unmatched: 19. The length of the CDR3 is 17 residues. This CDR3 reads CSAGAGTGVLLGTEAFF. DNA for the CDR3: TGCAGCGCGGGGGCCGGGACAGGGGTCTTACTGGGGACTGAAGCTTTCTTT.

J is TRBJ2-1 and V is TRBV5-1; the match to TRBD2 covers 8 bases. CDR3 length: 14 amino acids. Germline V gives CDR1 SGHRS, CDR2 YFSETQ. Trimming at V came to 4 bases and at J to 6 bases, leaving 6 bases not matched to a gene. The CDR3 bases are TGCGCCAGCAGCCCGGCGGGGGGTGTCAATGAGCAGTTCTTC. Translated: CASSPAGGVNEQFF.

CDR3 sequence reads: CASSSVSVYEQYF. DNA for the CDR3: TGTGCCAGCAGTTCCGTCTCAGTCTACGAGCAGTACTTC. V gene TRBV6-5 combines with J gene TRBJ2-7; D gene unclear. Trimming stripped 4 bases from V and 3 bases from J, with 10 bases between. The CDR3 length is 13 residues. Germline V gene data show CDR1 as MNHEY and CDR2 as SVGAGI.

The chain uses TRBV4-1 and TRBJ2-5; maybe TRBD2 (5 bases). The CDR3 sequence is 16 residues long. The germline V gene encodes CDR1 MGHRA and CDR2 YSYEKL. Trimming shortened V by 1 base and J by 0 bases, and 12 bases separated the two germline ends. CDR3 bases: TGCGCCAGCAGCCAAGCACCTAGCAGAGACCAAGAGACCCAGTACTTC. Its translation: CASSQAPSRDQETQYF.

The CDR3, as DNA: TGTGCCAGCAGCCCCCGCGGACAGAATTATGGCTACACCTTC. It yields the protein CASSPRGQNYGYTF. The genes are TRBV6-5 and TRBJ1-2; TRBD1 is a possible D gene (6 bases). The CDR3 covers 14 residues. V was pared by 6 bases and J by 5 bases, with 16 bases between. Germline values: CDR1 MNHEY, CDR2 SVGAGI.

The chain combines TRBV6-5 with TRBJ2-7; tentatively, D is TRBD2 (5 bases). The CDR3 spans 16 residues. The V gene lost 2 bases and the J gene lost 0 bases, with 14 bases spanning the gap. Germline V gene sequence: CDR1 MNHEY, CDR2 SVGAGI. Here the CDR3 DNA reads TGTGCCAGCAGTTACGATGAGGGCGGAAGCTCCTACGAGCAGTACTTC. Protein: CASSYDEGGSSYEQYF.

This clone was picked up one time. The rearrangement joins TRBV27 to TRBJ1-5, with D unclear. The CDR3 loop spans 13 amino acids. Germline CDR1 reads MNHEY; CDR2 reads SMNVEV (reference sequence). V was pared by 9 bases and J by 7 bases, with 16 bases between. In DNA form, the CDR3 reads TGTGCCAGTTGTCTGGCGCACGGCCAGCCCCAGCATTTT. Translation gives CASCLAHGQPQHF.

V gene TRBV7-9 combines with J gene TRBJ1-1, with D hard to call. The germline CDR1 and CDR2 sequences are SEHNR and FQNEAQ (reference sequence). The CDR3 has 11 residues. Trimming shortened V by 10 bases and J by 6 bases, and 12 bases separated the two germline ends. CDR3 residues: CATETGAEAFF. The CDR3 DNA sequence: TGTGCCACCGAAACCGGTGCTGAAGCTTTCTTT.

The rearrangement joins TRBV2 to TRBJ1-1, with TRBD1 matching over 7 bases. The CDR3 has 12 amino acids. With 4 bases clipped from V and 6 bases from J, the junction kept 2 bases outside the gene matches. Germline V CDR1 and CDR2: SNHLY, FYNNEI. This CDR3 reads CASSGTGPEAFF. The CDR3 nucleotides read TGTGCCAGCAGTGGGACAGGTCCTGAAGCTTTCTTT.

The genes are TRBV29-1 and TRBJ2-7, with 11 bases identical to TRBD1. The V and J ends lost 7 bases and 5 bases, in that order; junction bases with no gene match: 1. There are 11 residues in the CDR3. CDR1 SQVTM and CDR2 ANQGSEA come from the germline V gene. CDR3 loop: CSGGQGDEQYF. The CDR3 bases are TGCAGCGGGGGACAGGGGGACGAGCAGTACTTC.

The rearrangement links TRBV2 to TRBJ1-1; no clear D gene. Per the germline V gene, CDR1 is SNHLY and CDR2 is FYNNEI. This CDR3 spans 11 amino acids. V was pared by 7 bases and J by 1 base, with 4 bases between. This CDR3 is CASMGNTEAFF. CDR3 DNA: TGTGCCAGCATGGGGAACACTGAAGCTTTCTTT.

J is TRBJ1-1 and V is TRBV11-2; D unresolved. Trimming took off 3 bases at V and 5 bases at J, with 10 bases between the two ends. This CDR3 is 13 amino acids long. Germline CDR1 reads SGHAT; CDR2 reads FQNNGV. The DNA of the CDR3 is TGTGCCAGCAGCTTGCCCCCGAGAACTGAAGCTTTCTTT. This encodes CASSLPPRTEAFF.

This rearrangement joins TRBV30 to TRBJ1-2; TRBD1 matches at 10 bases. Germline V gives CDR1 GTSNPN, CDR2 SVGIG (reference sequence). CDR3 length: 13 amino acids. After removal of 0 bases from V and 6 bases from J, the junction contained 1 base not matched to a gene. CDR3 loop: CAWSVGTGDGYTF. CDR3 DNA: TGTGCCTGGAGTGTAGGGACAGGGGATGGCTACACCTTC.

The chain carries TRBV25-1 and TRBJ2-1; maybe TRBD2 (5 bases). V was shortened by 5 bases and J by 12 bases, with 20 bases between the two germline ends. CDR3 length equals 14 residues. CDR1 is MGHDK, CDR2 SYGVNS, per germline. DNA for the CDR3: TGTGCCAGCAGTTACCTCGGACTTTGGTCTCGGCAGTTCTTC. It specifies CASSYLGLWSRQFF. Together with reference TRBV25-1 and TRBJ2-1, the CDR3 gives the full variable domain: EADIYQTPRYLVIGTGKKITLECSQTMGHDKMYWYQQDPGMELHLIHYSYGVNSTEKGDLSSESTVSRIRTEHFPLTLESARPSHTSQYLCASSYLGLWSRQFFGPGTRLTVL.

V and J are TRBV5-4 and TRBJ2-7; 7 positions agree with TRBD1. The junction had 12 bases not matched to a gene; V was cut back by 4 bases and J by 2 bases. The germline gives CDR1 SGHNT, CDR2 YYREEE (reference sequence). CDR3 length: 16 residues. CDR3 in amino acids: CASSVRVGTATYEQYF. The CDR3 DNA follows: TGTGCCAGCAGCGTGCGGGTAGGGACAGCAACCTACGAGCAGTACTTC.

This rearrangement joins TRBV5-6 to TRBJ1-1; D uncertain. Germline loops: CDR1 SGHDT, CDR2 YYEEEE. This CDR3 spans 15 amino acids. The germline V and J ends were trimmed by 4 bases and 3 bases, with 16 bases remaining between them. CDR3 protein: CASSPPPREYTEAFF. The CDR3, as DNA: TGTGCCAGCAGCCCCCCGCCTCGGGAGTACACTGAAGCTTTCTTT. Full variable domain (missing parts from reference TRBV5-6 and TRBJ1-1): DAGVTQSPTHLIKTRGQQVTLRCSPKSGHDTVSWYQQALGQGPQFIFQYYEEEERQRGNFPDRFSGHQFPNYSSELNVNALLLGDSALYLCASSPPPREYTEAFFGQGTRLTVV.